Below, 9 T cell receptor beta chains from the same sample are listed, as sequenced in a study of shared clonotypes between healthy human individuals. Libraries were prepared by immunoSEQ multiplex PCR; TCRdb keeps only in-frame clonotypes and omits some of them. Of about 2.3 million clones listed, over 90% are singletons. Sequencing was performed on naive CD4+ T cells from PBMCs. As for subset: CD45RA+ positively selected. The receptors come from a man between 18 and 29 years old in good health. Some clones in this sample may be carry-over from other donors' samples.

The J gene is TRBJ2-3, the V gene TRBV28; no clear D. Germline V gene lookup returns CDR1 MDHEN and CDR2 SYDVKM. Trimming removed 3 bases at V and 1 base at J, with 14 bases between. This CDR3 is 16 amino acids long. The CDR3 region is CASSFEVGPRTDTQYF. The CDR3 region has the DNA TGTGCCAGCAGTTTCGAAGTCGGCCCGCGCACAGATACGCAGTATTTT.

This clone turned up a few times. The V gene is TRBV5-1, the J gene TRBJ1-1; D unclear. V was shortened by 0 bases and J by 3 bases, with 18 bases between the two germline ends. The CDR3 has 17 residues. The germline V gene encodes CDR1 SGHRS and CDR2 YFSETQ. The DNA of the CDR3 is TGCGCCAGCAGCTTGGCCGTGGTCCCGGGTCAGGACACTGAAGCTTTCTTT. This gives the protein CASSLAVVPGQDTEAFF. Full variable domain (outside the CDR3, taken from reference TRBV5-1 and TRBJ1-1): KAGVTQTPRYLIKTRGQQVTLSCSPISGHRSVSWYQQTPGQGLQFLFEYFSETQRNKGNFPGRFSGRQFSNSRSEMNVSTLELGDSALYLCASSLAVVPGQDTEAFFGQGTRLTVV.

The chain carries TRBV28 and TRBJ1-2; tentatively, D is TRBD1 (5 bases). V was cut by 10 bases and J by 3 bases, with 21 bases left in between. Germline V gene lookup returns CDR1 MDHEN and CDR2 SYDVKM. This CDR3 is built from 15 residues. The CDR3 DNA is TGTGCCACCAAAACTCAGGGCAGGGTGTACTATGGCTACACCTTC. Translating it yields CATKTQGRVYYGYTF.

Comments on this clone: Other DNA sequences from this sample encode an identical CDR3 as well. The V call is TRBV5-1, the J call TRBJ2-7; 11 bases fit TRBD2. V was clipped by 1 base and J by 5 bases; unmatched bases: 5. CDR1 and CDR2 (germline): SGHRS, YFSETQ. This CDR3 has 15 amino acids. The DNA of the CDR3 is TGCGCCAGCAGCTTGTTAGCGGGAGGGCCCCACGAGCAGTACTTC. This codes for CASSLLAGGPHEQYF.

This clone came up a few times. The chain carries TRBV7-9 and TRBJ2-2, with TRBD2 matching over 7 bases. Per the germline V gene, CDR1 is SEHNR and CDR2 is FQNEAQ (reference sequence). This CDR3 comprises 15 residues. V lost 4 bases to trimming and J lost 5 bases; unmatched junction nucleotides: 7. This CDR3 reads CASSSSGRVTGELFF. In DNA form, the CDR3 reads TGTGCCAGCAGCTCGTCGGGGAGGGTTACCGGGGAGCTGTTTTTT.

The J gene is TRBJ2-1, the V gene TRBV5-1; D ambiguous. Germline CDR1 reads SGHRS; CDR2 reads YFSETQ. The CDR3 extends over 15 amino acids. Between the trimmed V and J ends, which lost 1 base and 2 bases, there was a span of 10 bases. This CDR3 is CASSLRTETYNEQFF. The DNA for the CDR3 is TGCGCCAGCAGCTTGCGTACAGAAACCTACAATGAGCAGTTCTTC.

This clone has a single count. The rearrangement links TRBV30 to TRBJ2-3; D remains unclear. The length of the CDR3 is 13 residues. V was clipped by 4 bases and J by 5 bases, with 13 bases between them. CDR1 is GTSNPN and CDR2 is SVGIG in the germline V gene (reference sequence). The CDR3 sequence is CAWTQPSLDTQYF. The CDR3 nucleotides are TGTGCCTGGACCCAGCCAAGCCTAGATACGCAGTATTTT.

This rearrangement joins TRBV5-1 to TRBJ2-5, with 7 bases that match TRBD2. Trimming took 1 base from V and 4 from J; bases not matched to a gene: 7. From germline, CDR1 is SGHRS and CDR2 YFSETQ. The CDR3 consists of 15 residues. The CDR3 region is CASSLSGTNSETQYF. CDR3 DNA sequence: TGCGCCAGCAGCTTGTCCGGGACTAACTCAGAGACCCAGTACTTC. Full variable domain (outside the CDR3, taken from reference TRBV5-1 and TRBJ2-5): KAGVTQTPRYLIKTRGQQVTLSCSPISGHRSVSWYQQTPGQGLQFLFEYFSETQRNKGNFPGRFSGRQFSNSRSEMNVSTLELGDSALYLCASSLSGTNSETQYFGPGTRLLVL.

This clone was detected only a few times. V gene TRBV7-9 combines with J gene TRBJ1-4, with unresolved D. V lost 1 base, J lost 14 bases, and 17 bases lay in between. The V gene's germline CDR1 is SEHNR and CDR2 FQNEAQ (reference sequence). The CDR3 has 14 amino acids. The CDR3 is CASSLDSGSEILFF. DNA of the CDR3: TGTGCCAGCAGCTTAGATAGCGGTTCGGAGATTCTGTTTTTT. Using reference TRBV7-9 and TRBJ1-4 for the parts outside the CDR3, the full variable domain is DTGVSQNPRHKITKRGQNVTFRCDPISEHNRLYWYRQTLGQGPEFLTYFQNEAQLEKSRLLSDRFSAERPKGSFSTLEIQRTEQGDSAMYLCASSLDSGSEILFFGSGTQLSVL.